A selection of T cell receptor beta chains follows, all from one sample in a study of shared clonotypes between healthy human individuals. Libraries were prepared by immunoSEQ multiplex PCR; TCRdb keeps only in-frame clonotypes and omits some of them. The sample includes about 1 million clones, around three quarters seen only once; the top ten take 0.52%. Material for sequencing was memory CD4+ T cells from PBMCs. These receptors came from a man younger than 30 in good health. Some clones in this sample may be carry-over from other donors' samples. The CDR3 runs from the conserved cysteine through the conserved F or W. Each record gives: D gene, J gene, V gene, clone size, CDR3 protein, CDR3 DNA. The D gene is left open where the match is weak. Size is omitted from some rows. Given values are once, few, many or a class for expanded clones.

>.|TRBJ2-7|TRBV2|few
CASSGQGQKAYF
TGTGCCAGCAGTGGGCAGGGCCAAAAGGCGTACTTC
>.|TRBJ1-4|TRBV30|.
CAWSYSSILKHPILF
TGTGCCTGGAGTTATTCTAGTATCCTGAAACACCCCATTCTTTTT
>.|TRBJ2-3|TRBV7-2|.
CASSLTEDTQYF
TGTGCCAGCAGCCTGACGGAAGATACGCAGTATTTT
>.|TRBJ1-3|TRBV27|.
CASSYDGSGGNTIYF
TGTGCCAGCAGTTACGACGGGTCTGGTGGAAACACCATATATTTT
>TRBD2|TRBJ2-7|TRBV5-1|.
CASRTLLAGDEQYF
TGCGCCAGCAGGACATTACTAGCGGGAGACGAGCAGTACTTC
>TRBD1|TRBJ1-2|TRBV29-1|.
CSVLGQLYGYTF
TGCAGCGTTTTGGGACAGCTCTATGGCTACACCTTT
>.|TRBJ2-5|TRBV6-1|.
CASGGASPGKETQYF
TGTGCCAGCGGGGGGGCCTCCCCAGGAAAAGAGACCCAGTACTTC
>.|TRBJ1-1|TRBV19|.
CASSPVWGRNTEAFF
TGTGCCAGTAGTCCCGTTTGGGGGCGGAACACTGAAGCTTTCTTT
>.|TRBJ2-7|TRBV7-2|.
CASSRLEGRREQYF
TGTGCCAGCAGCCGACTAGAGGGGCGTCGCGAGCAGTACTTC
>TRBD2|TRBJ2-7|TRBV28|many
CASQPGGIDEQYF
TGTGCCAGCCAGCCGGGAGGGATCGACGAGCAGTACTTC
>TRBD2|TRBJ2-1|TRBV5-1|once
CASSLALAGGNEQFF
TGCGCCAGCAGCTTGGCACTAGCGGGGGGGAATGAGCAGTTCTTC
>.|TRBJ1-1|TRBV5-6|.
CASSTPGIQAFF
TGTGCCAGCAGCACACCCGGGATCCAAGCTTTCTTT
>TRBD1|TRBJ2-7|TRBV4-1|.
CASSPHPGTGDDEQYF
TGCGCCAGCAGCCCCCACCCGGGGACAGGGGACGACGAGCAGTACTTC
>.|TRBJ2-3|TRBV7-9|.
CASSLAGPSAGDTQYF
TGTGCCAGCAGCCTCGCCGGGCCTAGCGCCGGAGATACGCAGTATTTT
>.|TRBJ2-7|TRBV21-1|once
CASSDATSGTSYEQYF
TGTGCCAGCAGCGACGCGACTAGCGGGACCTCCTACGAGCAGTACTTC
>TRBD1|TRBJ2-3|TRBV5-1|.
CASGQGNGRNTDTQYF
TGCGCCAGCGGACAGGGGAATGGTAGGAACACAGATACGCAGTATTTT
>TRBD1|TRBJ1-2|TRBV28|.
CASSATGREGYTF
TGTGCCAGCAGTGCGACAGGGCGGGAGGGCTACACCTTC
>.|TRBJ1-2|TRBV7-2|.
CASSLYAVPPPEHGYTF
TGTGCCAGCAGCTTATATGCGGTCCCCCCACCCGAGCATGGCTACACCTTC
>.|TRBJ2-3|TRBV11-2|.
CASSLDPSDTQYF
TGTGCCAGCAGCTTAGATCCATCGGATACGCAGTATTTT
>TRBD2|TRBJ2-3|TRBV5-1|.
CASRGTSGSDTQYF
TGCGCCAGCAGGGGGACTAGCGGCTCAGATACGCAGTATTTT
>.|TRBJ1-2|TRBV7-9|.
CASSNKENYGYTF
TGTGCCAGCAGCAATAAAGAAAACTATGGCTACACCTTC
>.|TRBJ2-5|TRBV7-9|.
CASSLPRALRDQETQYF
TGTGCCAGCAGCCTGCCTAGGGCCCTGCGGGACCAAGAGACCCAGTACTTC
>TRBD1|TRBJ1-4|TRBV9|.
CASSPTGQGANEKLFF
TGTGCCAGCAGCCCCACCGGACAGGGTGCTAATGAAAAACTGTTTTTT
>.|TRBJ2-2|TRBV5-1|.
CASSSMYGNTGELFF
TGCGCCAGCAGCTCTATGTACGGGAACACCGGGGAGCTGTTTTTT
>.|TRBJ1-1|TRBV5-1|.
CASSLHVEAEAFF
TGCGCCAGCAGCTTGCATGTGGAGGCTGAAGCTTTCTTT
>.|TRBJ1-1|TRBV5-4|.
CASSLLGNTEAFF
TGTGCCAGCAGCTTATTAGGGAACACTGAAGCTTTCTTT
>TRBD2|TRBJ2-3|TRBV7-3|.
CASSLATSADTQYF
TGTGCCAGCAGCTTAGCCACTAGCGCGGATACGCAGTATTTT
>.|TRBJ2-1|TRBV5-6|once
CASSLLGIGSYNEQFF
TGTGCCAGCAGCTTGTTGGGGATTGGGTCCTACAATGAGCAGTTCTTC
>TRBD2|TRBJ2-7|TRBV4-2|.
CASSPKLAEIGYEQYF
TGTGCCAGCAGCCCAAAACTAGCGGAGATAGGCTACGAGCAGTACTTC
>TRBD2|TRBJ2-3|TRBV6-1|.
CASSVGRERYTDTQYF
TGTGCCAGCAGTGTTGGGCGGGAGAGATACACAGATACGCAGTATTTT
>.|TRBJ2-2|TRBV9|many
CASSAGTTNTGELFF
TGTGCCAGCAGCGCCGGGACAACTAACACCGGGGAGCTGTTTTTT
>.|TRBJ1-1|TRBV11-2|.
CASSLVVGRTEAFF
TGTGCCAGCAGCTTAGTCGTGGGTCGGACTGAAGCTTTCTTT
>TRBD2|TRBJ2-5|TRBV28|few
CASSYPWTSAQETQYF
TGTGCCAGCAGTTACCCCTGGACTAGCGCTCAAGAGACCCAGTACTTC
>TRBD1|TRBJ1-2|TRBV11-1|.
CASSTYRGRRGYTF
TGTGCCAGCAGCACCTACAGGGGGCGGCGGGGCTACACCTTC
>TRBD2|TRBJ2-1|TRBV7-3|.
CASSPPGLAGGVEQFF
TGTGCCAGCAGCCCGCCCGGACTAGCGGGGGGGGTTGAGCAGTTCTTC
>TRBD2|TRBJ2-3|TRBV9|.
CASSVTLAGSTDTQYF
TGTGCCAGCAGCGTAACCCTAGCGGGGAGCACAGATACGCAGTATTTT
>.|TRBJ1-5|TRBV28|.
CASSLPRRADQPQHF
TGTGCCAGCAGTTTACCCAGGAGGGCTGATCAGCCCCAGCATTTT
>.|TRBJ2-5|TRBV5-4|few
CASRSDPEGETQYF
TGTGCCAGCAGATCGGACCCGGAGGGGGAGACCCAGTACTTC
>TRBD2|TRBJ2-5|TRBV18|.
CASSPNSASGRGETQYF
TGTGCCAGCTCACCGAATTCGGCTAGCGGGAGAGGAGAGACCCAGTACTTC
>TRBD2|TRBJ2-3|TRBV5-3|.
CANPARREGTDTQYF
TGTGCCAACCCCGCCCGGCGGGAGGGGACAGATACGCAGTATTTT
>.|TRBJ2-7|TRBV6-1|.
CASSEANTSPTYEQYF
TGTGCCAGCAGTGAAGCTAACACTTCCCCTACCTACGAGCAGTACTTC
>.|TRBJ2-1|TRBV5-1|once
CASSLFGTSEQFF
TGCGCCAGCAGCTTGTTCGGGACATCAGAGCAGTTCTTC
>TRBD2|TRBJ2-1|TRBV10-3|.
CAISPSSGRVDNEQFF
TGTGCCATCAGTCCTTCTAGCGGGAGGGTAGACAATGAGCAGTTCTTC
>.|TRBJ2-7|TRBV28|.
CASTPRPTYEQYF
TGTGCCAGCACTCCCCGCCCTACCTACGAGCAGTACTTC
>TRBD2|TRBJ2-1|TRBV9|.
CASSPQGGARNEQFF
TGTGCCAGCAGCCCCCAGGGAGGGGCGAGGAATGAGCAGTTCTTC
>TRBD2|TRBJ2-1|TRBV11-1|many
CASSTKRGSNEQFF
TGTGCCAGCAGCACGAAGCGGGGCTCCAATGAGCAGTTCTTC
>.|TRBJ2-1|TRBV6-5|.
CASSYGFLARANEQFF
TGTGCCAGCAGTTACGGGTTCCTAGCGCGGGCCAATGAGCAGTTCTTC
>TRBD1|TRBJ1-4|TRBV25-1|few
CASSGVRGRDEKLFF
TGTGCCAGCAGTGGAGTCAGGGGGCGGGATGAAAAACTGTTTTTT
>.|TRBJ2-2|TRBV5-1|.
CASSFLGAPTGELFF
TGCGCCAGCAGCTTTTTGGGGGCGCCCACCGGGGAGCTGTTTTTT
>.|TRBJ2-7|TRBV18|.
CASSPGTEYEQYF
TGTGCCAGCTCACCAGGTACAGAGTACGAGCAGTACTTC
>.|TRBJ2-7|TRBV28|.
CASRTSYEQYF
TGTGCCAGCAGGACTTCCTACGAGCAGTACTTC
>TRBD1|TRBJ2-1|TRBV5-1|.
CASSVVPGTVYNEQFF
TGCGCCAGCAGCGTAGTCCCCGGGACAGTCTACAATGAGCAGTTCTTC
>.|TRBJ2-6|TRBV6-4|.
CASSAGAFGANVLTF
TGTGCCAGCAGTGCAGGGGCATTTGGGGCCAACGTCCTGACTTTC